The following is a TCR beta chain sequence with its context. Its binding antigen is unknown. One base away there is no much larger clone; base qualities are not given. The time point label corresponds to: week 11, during vaccination. Every vaccine dose consisted of 300 ug of a 20-mer mutant IDH1 peptide in Montanide, administered subcutaneously together with topical imiquimod. Donors had newly diagnosed WHO grade 3 or 4 IDH1-mutant astrocytomas with loss of nuclear ATRX. The samples were drawn from NOA16, a multicentre, single-arm, open-label phase I trial in Germany that tested a mutant IDH1 peptide vaccine in humans for the first time. Genomic DNA for TCRB sequencing was extracted from EDTA blood using the DNeasy Blood and Tissue Kit. The data were obtained in a study of a mutant IDH1 vaccine in newly diagnosed glioma (dated by TCRdb to the early 2020s). Notes on the research overall: Eight vaccinations were administered to patients in weeks 1, 3, 5, 7, 11, 15, 19 and 23, corresponding to visits V03 through V10. Prior to enrollment, standard therapy consisting of radiotherapy alone, temozolomide alone, or radiochemotherapy with temozolomide had been administered to patients, with the combination being received by most patients. Vaccination was initiated 4-6 weeks after radiotherapy alone, or concurrently with temozolomide cycles in the chemotherapy-containing groups. Of the approximately 34 treated patients, approximately 62% were male and approximately 38% were female, and a mean age of around 40 years was recorded. For exploratory analyses, about 25 treated patients had longitudinal TCRB deep sequencing done wherever samples were available. Peripheral blood was drawn at six visits: V03 (baseline), V05, V07, V10, V12 and V13.

Reading from cysteine to phenylalanine, the CDR3 counts 14 amino acids. Only the CDR3 DNA is retained, 42 bases long and in frame from the first base. V lost 2 bases and J lost 4 bases; the stretch between them is 12 bases long. The germline V gene provides CDR1 SGDLS and CDR2 YYNGEE. Preparation of the library involved the immunoSEQ multiplex PCR assay. Rearranged TCR beta chain sequences were amplified with the hsTCRB Kit following the manufacturer's protocol. Sequencing of TCRB libraries was carried out on an Illumina MiSeq. The source study handled its data this way. The proprietary platform of the kit vendor was used for demultiplexing, trimming and gene mapping. TCRdb retrieved this table from immuneACCESS and kept in-frame rearrangements only. Not all clones are present; in checked studies, unresolved V genes account for under half, and no reason is known for the remainder. That table is the source of V, J and clone size, and D and trimming were worked out from the DNA. This sample is represented by 55,000 to 65,000 clones; under 90% of them were singletons. The top ten clonotypes cover around 3.5% of the sample.

The study at large found these results: PBMC samples for TCRB deep sequencing were selected based on availability. It was noted by the authors that analyses of patient blood samples could not be reproduced owing to sample limitations. Pseudoprogression appeared unrelated to alterations in the top peripheral T cell clonotypes detected by TCRB sequencing. Vaccine-induced immune responses across multiple MHC alleles were detected in 80% to 95% of patients.

The sample consisted of PBMCs, taken from a glioma patient whose treatment included an IDH1 peptide vaccine. This TCR came from a man aged 25-40 years with glioma. The chain couples TRBV9 to TRBJ2-5; a tentative D call is TRBD1 (5 bases match). The CDR3 region reads CASSVGHSTETQYF. The sequence in DNA is TGTGCCAGCAGCGTTGGACACTCGACAGAGACCCAGTACTTC.